This T cell receptor (beta chain) was identified in a study of cytomegalovirus exposure and HLA in healthy donors. Primers for the PCR totalled 60 Vbeta and 13 Jbeta. Profiling relied on immunoSEQ multiplex PCR, and the TCRdb table lists in-frame clones only, not all of them. The sample lists 150,000 to 200,000 clones, more than 80% occurring once. Points on this clone: Its matching antigen is unknown.

General study findings and limits: The classifier was said to identify cytomegalovirus status with high specificity and sensitivity. Whilst most TCR sequences proved rare, a subset of public TCRs occurred across many donors. No immune exposure information besides CMV serostatus was available.

Germline CDR1 is SGDLS and CDR2 is YYNGEE. The CDR3 sequence is 14 residues long. Between the trimmed V and J ends, which lost 0 bases and 6 bases, there was a span of 13 bases. Sequenced input: PBMCs. The TCR sequence derives from a woman in her forties or fifties in good health and CMV-seropositive. This chain joins TRBV9 and TRBJ2-7; D is perhaps TRBD2 (5 bases). The CDR3 DNA sequence: TGTGCCAGCAGCGTAGGCCCACTAGGACCCGAGCAGTACTTC. Amino acids: CASSVGPLGPEQYF.